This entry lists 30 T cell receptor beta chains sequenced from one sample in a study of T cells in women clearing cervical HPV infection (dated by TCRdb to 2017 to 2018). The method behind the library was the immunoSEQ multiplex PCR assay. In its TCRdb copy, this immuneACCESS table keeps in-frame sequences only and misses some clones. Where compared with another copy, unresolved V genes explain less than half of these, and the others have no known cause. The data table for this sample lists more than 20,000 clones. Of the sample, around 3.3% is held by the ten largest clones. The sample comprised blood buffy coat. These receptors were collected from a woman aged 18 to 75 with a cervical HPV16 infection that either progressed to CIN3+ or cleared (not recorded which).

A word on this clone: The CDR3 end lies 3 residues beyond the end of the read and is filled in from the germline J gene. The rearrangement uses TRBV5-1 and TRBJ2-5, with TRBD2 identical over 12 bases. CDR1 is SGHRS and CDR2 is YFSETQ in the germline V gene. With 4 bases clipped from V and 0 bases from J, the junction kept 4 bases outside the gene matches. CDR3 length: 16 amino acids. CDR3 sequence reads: CASSGGLAGYQETQYF. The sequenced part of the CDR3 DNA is TGCGCCAGCAGCGGCGGACTAGCGGGGTACCAAGAGACC.

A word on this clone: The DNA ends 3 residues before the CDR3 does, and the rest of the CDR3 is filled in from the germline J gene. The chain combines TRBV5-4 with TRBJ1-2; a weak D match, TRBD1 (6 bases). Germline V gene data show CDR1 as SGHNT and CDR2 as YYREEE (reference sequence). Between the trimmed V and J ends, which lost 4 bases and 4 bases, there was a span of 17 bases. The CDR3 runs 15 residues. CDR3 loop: CASSPTVGGAYGYTF. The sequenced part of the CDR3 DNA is TGTGCCAGCAGCCCGACCGTGGGGGGGGCCTATGGC.

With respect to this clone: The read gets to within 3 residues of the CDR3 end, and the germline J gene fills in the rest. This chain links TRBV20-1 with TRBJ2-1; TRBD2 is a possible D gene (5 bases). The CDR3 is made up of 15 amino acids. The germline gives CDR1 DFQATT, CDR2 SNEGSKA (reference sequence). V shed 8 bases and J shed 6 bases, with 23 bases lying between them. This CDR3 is CSRKFVRTGANEQFF. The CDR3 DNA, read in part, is TGCAGTCGTAAGTTCGTGCGGACTGGTGCCAATGAG.

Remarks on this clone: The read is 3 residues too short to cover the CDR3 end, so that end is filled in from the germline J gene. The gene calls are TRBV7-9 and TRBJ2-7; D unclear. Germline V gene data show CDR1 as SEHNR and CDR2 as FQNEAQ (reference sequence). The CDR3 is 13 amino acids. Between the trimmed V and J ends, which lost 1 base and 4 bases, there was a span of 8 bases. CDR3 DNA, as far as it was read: TGTGCCAGCAGCTTAGGGCCAGATTACGAG. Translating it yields CASSLGPDYE. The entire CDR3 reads CASSLGPDYEQYF. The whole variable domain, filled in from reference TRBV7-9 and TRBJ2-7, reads DTGVSQNPRHKITKRGQNVTFRCDPISEHNRLYWYRQTLGQGPEFLTYFQNEAQLEKSRLLSDRFSAERPKGSFSTLEIQRTEQGDSAMYLCASSLGPDYEQYFGPGTRLTVT.

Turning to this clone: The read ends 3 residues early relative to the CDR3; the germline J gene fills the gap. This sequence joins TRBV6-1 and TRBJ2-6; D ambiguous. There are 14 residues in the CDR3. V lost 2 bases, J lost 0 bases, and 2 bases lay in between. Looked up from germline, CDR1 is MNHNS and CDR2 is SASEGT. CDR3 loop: CASSEYSGANVLTF. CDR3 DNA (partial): TGTGCCAGCAGTGAATACTCTGGGGCCAACGTC.

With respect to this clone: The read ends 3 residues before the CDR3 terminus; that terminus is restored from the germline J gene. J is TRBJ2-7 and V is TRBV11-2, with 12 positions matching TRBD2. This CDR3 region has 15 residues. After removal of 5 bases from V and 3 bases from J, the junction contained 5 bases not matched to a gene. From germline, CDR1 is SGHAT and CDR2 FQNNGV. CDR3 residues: CASSPRLAGVYEQYF. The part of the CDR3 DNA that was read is TGTGCCAGCAGCCCCCGACTAGCGGGAGTCTACGAG. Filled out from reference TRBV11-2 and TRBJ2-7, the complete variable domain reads EAGVAQSPRYKIIEKRQSVAFWCNPISGHATLYWYQQILGQGPKLLIQFQNNGVVDDSQLPKDRFSAERLKGVDSTLKIQPAKLEDSAVYLCASSPRLAGVYEQYFGPGTRLTVT.

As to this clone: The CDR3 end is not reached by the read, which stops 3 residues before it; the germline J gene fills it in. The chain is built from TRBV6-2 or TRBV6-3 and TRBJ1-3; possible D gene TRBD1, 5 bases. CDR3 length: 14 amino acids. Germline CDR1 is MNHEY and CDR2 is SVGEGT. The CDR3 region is CASSHTGTSHRIYF. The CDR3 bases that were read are TGTGCCAGCAGCCACACCGGGACTAGCCATAGG.

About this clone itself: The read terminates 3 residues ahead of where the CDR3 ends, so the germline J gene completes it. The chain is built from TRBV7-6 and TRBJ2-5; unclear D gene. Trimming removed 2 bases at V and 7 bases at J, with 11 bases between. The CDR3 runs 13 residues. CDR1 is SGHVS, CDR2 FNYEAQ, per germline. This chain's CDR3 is CASSLSARGTQYF. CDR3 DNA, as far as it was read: TGTGCCAGCAGCTTATCGGCCCGCGGGACC.

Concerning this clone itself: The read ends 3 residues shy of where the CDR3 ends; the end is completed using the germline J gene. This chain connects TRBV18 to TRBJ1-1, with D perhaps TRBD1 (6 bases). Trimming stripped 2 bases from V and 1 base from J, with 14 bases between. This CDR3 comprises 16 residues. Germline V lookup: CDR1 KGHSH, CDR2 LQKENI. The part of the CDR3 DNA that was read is TGTGCCAGCTCACCAACGGTCGGACAGACGAACACTGAA. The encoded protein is CASSPTVGQTNTE. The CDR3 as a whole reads CASSPTVGQTNTEAFF.

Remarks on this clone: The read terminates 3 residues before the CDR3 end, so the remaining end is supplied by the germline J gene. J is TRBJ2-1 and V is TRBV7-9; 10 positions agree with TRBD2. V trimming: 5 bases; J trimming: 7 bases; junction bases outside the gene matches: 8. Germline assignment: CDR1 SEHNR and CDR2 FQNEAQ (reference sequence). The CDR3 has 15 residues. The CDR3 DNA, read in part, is TGTGCCAGCAGCCAACTAGCGGGAACAAAAAATGAG. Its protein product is CASSQLAGTKNE. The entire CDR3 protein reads CASSQLAGTKNEQFF.

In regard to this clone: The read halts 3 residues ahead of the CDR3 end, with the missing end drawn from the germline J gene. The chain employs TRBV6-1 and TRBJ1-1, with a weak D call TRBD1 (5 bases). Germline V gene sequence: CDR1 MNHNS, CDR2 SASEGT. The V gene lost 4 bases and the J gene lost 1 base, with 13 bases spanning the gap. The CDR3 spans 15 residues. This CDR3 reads CASSAGGVGNTEAFF. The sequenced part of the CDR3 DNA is TGTGCCAGCAGTGCGGGAGGGGTAGGGAACACTGAA.

The CDR3 region is CASSLDRGHGYTF. Partial CDR3 DNA: TGTGCCAGCAGCTTGGACAGGGGGCATGGC. The rearrangement joins TRBV5-6 to TRBJ1-2; TRBD1 agrees at 9 bases. The read halts 3 residues ahead of the CDR3 end, with the missing end drawn from the germline J gene. Looked up from germline, CDR1 is SGHDT and CDR2 is YYEEEE. This CDR3 comprises 13 residues. Trimming took 0 bases from V and 6 from J; bases not matched to a gene: 0.

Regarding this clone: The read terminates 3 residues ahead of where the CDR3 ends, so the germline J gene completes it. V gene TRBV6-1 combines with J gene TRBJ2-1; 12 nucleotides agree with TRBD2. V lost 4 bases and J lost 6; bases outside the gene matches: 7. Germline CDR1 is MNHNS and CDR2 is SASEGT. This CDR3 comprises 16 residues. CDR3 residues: CASSGLAGVGGNEQFF. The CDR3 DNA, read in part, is TGTGCCAGCAGTGGACTAGCGGGAGTGGGAGGCAATGAG.

CDR3: CSARWDFTDTQYF. The DNA read from the CDR3 is TGCAGTGCTCGATGGGACTTCACAGATACG. The rearrangement uses TRBV20-1 and TRBJ2-3; possible D gene TRBD2, 6 bases. The read halts 3 residues ahead of the CDR3 end, with the missing end drawn from the germline J gene. V was cut by 5 bases and J by 2 bases, with 11 bases left in between. Germline V gives CDR1 DFQATT, CDR2 SNEGSKA (reference sequence). The CDR3 extends over 13 amino acids.

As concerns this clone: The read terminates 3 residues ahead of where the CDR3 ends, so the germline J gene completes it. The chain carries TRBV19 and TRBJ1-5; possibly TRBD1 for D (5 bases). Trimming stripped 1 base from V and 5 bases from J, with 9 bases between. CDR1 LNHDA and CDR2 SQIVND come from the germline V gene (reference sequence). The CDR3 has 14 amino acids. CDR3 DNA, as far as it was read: TGTGCCAGTAGTATAGGACAGTGGGATCAGCCC. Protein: CASSIGQWDQP. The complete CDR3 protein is CASSIGQWDQPQHF.

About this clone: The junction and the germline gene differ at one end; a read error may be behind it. The CDR3 bases that were read are TGCAGTGTTAGACTAGCGGGAGGGCACAATGAG. This encodes CSVRLAGGHNE. In full, the CDR3 reads CSVRLAGGHNEQFF. This sequence joins TRBV20-1 and TRBJ2-1, with 14 bases matching TRBD2. The sequenced fragment ends 3 residues before the CDR3 boundary, so the rest is inferred from the germline J gene. Germline V lookup: CDR1 DFQATT, CDR2 SNEGSKA (reference sequence). This CDR3 region has 14 residues.

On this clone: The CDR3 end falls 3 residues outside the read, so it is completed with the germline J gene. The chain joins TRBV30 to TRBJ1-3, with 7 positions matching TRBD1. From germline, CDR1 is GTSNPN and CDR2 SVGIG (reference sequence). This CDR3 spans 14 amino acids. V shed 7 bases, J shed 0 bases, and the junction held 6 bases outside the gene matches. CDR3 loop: CAYETGSSGNTIYF. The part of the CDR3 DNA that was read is TGTGCCTACGAGACAGGGAGCTCTGGAAACACC.

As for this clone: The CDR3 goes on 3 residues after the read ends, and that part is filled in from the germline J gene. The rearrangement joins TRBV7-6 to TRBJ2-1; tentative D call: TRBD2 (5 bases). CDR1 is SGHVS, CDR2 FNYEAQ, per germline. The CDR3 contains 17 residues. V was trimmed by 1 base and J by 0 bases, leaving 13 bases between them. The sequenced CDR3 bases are TGTGCCAGCAGCTTAGTTGCTAGCTCTAGCTCCTACAATGAG. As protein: CASSLVASSSSYNE. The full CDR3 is CASSLVASSSSYNEQFF.

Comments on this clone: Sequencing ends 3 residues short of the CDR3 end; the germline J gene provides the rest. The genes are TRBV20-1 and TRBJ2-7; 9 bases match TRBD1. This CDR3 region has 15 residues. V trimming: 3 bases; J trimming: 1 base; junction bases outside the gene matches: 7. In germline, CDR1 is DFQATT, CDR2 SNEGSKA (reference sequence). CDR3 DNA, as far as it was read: TGCAGTGCTAGGGGACAGGGCCTTTGGTCCTACGAG. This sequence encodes CSARGQGLWSYE. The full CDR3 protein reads CSARGQGLWSYEQYF.

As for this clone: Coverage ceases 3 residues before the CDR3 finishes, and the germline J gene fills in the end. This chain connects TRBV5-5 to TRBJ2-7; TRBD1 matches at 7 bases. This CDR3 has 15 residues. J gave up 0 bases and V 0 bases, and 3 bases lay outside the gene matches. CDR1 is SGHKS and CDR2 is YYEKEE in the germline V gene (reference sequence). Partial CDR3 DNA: TGTGCCAGCAGCTTGGCAGGGGACAGCTCCTACGAG. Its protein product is CASSLAGDSSYE. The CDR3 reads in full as CASSLAGDSSYEQYF.

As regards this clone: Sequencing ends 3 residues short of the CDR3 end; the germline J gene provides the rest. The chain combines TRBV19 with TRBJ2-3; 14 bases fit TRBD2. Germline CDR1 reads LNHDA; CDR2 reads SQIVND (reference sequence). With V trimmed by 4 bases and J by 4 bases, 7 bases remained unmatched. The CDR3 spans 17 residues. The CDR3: CASSTSGTSGRADTQYF. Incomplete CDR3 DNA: TGTGCCAGTAGTACCTCTGGGACTAGCGGGAGAGCAGATACG.

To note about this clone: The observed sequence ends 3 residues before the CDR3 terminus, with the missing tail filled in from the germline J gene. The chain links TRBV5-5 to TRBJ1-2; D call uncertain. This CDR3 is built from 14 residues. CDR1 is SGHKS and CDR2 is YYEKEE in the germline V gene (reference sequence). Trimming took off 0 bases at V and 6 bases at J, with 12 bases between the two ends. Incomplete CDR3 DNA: TGTGCCAGCAGCTTGGATGCGGTTACCCATGGC. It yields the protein CASSLDAVTHG. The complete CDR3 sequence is CASSLDAVTHGYTF. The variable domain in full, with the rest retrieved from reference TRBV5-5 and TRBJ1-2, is DAGVTQSPTHLIKTRGQQVTLRCSPISGHKSVSWYQQVLGQGPQFIFQYYEKEERGRGNFPDRFSARQFPNYSSELNVNALLLGDSALYLCASSLDAVTHGYTFGSGTRLTVV.

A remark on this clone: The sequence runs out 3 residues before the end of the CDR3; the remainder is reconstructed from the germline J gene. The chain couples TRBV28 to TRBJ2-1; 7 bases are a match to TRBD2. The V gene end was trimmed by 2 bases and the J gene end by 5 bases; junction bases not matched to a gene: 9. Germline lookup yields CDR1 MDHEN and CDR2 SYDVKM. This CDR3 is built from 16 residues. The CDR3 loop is CASSLLYRAGDNEQFF. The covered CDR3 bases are TGTGCCAGCAGTTTACTCTATCGGGCGGGAGACAATGAG.

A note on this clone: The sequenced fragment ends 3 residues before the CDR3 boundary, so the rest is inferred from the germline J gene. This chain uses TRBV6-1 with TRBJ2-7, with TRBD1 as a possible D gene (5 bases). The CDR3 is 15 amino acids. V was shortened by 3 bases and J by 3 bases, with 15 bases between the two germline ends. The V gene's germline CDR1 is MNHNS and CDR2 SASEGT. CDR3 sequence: CASSEYWTPNYEQYF. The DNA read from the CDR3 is TGTGCCAGCAGTGAGTATTGGACACCGAACTACGAG.

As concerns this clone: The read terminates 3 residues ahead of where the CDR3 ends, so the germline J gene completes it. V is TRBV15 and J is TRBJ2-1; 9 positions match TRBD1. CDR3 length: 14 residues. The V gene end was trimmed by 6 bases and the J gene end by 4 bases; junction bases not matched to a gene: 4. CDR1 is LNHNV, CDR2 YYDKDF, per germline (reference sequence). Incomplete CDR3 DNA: TGTGCCACCAGTAGGACAGGGGAGTACAATGAG. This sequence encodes CATSRTGEYNE. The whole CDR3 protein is CATSRTGEYNEQFF.

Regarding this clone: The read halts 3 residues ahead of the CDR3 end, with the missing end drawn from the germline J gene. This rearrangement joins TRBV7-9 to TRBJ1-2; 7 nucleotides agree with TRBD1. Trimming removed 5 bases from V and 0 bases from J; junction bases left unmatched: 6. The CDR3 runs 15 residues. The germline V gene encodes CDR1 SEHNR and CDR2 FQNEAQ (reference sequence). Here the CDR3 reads CASSQGQLANYGYTF. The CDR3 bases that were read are TGTGCCAGCAGCCAGGGACAGCTAGCTAACTATGGC.

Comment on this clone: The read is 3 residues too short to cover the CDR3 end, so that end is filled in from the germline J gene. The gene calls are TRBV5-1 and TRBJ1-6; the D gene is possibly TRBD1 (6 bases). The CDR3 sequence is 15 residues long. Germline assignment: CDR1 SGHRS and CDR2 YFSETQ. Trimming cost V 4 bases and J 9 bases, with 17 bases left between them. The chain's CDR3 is CASSGTQGMVSPLHF. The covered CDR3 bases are TGCGCCAGCAGCGGAACCCAGGGGATGGTTTCACCC.

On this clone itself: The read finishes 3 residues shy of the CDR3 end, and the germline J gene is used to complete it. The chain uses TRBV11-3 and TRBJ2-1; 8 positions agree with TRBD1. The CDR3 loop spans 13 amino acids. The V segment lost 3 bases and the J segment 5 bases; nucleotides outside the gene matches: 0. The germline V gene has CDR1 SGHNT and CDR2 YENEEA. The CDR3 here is CASSLDRDNEQFF. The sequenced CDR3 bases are TGTGCCAGCAGCTTGGACAGGGACAATGAG.

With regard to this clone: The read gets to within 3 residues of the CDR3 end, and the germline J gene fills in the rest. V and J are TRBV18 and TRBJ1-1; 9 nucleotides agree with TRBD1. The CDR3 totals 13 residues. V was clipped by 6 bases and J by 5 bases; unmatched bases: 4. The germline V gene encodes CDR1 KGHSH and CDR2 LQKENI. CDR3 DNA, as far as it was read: TGTGCCAGCTCCCCCGGGACAGGGACTGAA. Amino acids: CASSPGTGTE. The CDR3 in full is CASSPGTGTEAFF.

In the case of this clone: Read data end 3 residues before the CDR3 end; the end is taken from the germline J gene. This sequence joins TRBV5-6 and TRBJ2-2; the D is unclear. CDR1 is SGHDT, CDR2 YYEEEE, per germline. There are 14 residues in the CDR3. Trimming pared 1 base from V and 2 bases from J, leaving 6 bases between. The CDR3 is CASSLPVNTGELFF. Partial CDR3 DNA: TGTGCCAGCAGCTTGCCAGTTAACACCGGGGAG.